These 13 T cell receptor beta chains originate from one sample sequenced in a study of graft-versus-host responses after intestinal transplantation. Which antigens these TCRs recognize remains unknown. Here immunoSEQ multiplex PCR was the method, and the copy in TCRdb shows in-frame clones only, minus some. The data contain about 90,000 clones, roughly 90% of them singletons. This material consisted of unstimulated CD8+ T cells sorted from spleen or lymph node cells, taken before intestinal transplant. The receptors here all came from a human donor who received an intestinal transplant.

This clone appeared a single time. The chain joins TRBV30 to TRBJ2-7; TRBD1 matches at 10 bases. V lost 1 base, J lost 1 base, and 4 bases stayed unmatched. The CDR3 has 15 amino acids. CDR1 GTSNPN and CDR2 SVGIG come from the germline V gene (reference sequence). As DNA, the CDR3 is TGTGCCTGGAGTGGAGGGACAGGGGTTTCCTACGAGCAGTACTTC. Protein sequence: CAWSGGTGVSYEQYF.

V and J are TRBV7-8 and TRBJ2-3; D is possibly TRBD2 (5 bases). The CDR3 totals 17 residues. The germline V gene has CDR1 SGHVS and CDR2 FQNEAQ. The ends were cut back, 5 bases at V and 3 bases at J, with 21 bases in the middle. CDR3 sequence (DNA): TGTGCCAGCAGCATACCACTCCGGGGTACGGGAACAGATACGCAGTATTTT. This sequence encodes CASSIPLRGTGTDTQYF.

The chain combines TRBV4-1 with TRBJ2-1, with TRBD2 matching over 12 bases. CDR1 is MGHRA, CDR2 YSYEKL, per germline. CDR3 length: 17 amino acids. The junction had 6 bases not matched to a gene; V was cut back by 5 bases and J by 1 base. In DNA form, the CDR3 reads TGCGCCAGCAGCTTACGACTAGCGGGGGATTCCTACAATGAGCAGTTCTTC. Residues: CASSLRLAGDSYNEQFF.

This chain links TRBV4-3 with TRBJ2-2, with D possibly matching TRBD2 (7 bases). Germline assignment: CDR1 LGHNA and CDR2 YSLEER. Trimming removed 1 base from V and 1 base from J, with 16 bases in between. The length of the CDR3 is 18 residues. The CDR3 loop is CASSQVILGGRNTGELFF. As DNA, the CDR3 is TGCGCCAGCAGCCAAGTAATTCTCGGGGGGCGGAACACCGGGGAGCTGTTTTTT.

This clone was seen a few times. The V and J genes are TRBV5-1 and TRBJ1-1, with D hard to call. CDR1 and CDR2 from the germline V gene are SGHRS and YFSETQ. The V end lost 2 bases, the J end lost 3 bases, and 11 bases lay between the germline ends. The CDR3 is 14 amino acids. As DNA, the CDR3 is TGCGCCAGCAGCTTCCGGAGGGTGGACACTGAAGCTTTCTTT. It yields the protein CASSFRRVDTEAFF.

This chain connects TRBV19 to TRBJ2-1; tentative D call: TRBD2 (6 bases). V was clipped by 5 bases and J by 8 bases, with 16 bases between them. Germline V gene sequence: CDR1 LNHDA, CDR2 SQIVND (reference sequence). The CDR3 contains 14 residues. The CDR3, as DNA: TGTGCCAGTAGTCAAATGGGCGGGGTCGATGAGCAGTTCTTC. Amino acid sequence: CASSQMGGVDEQFF.

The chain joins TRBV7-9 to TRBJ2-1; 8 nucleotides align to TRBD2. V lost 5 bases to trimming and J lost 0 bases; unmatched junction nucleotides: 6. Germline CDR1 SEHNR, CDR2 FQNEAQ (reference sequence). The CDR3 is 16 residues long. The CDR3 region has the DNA TGTGCCAGCAGCCCGGGGGGGCCTAGCTCCTACAATGAGCAGTTCTTC. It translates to CASSPGGPSSYNEQFF.

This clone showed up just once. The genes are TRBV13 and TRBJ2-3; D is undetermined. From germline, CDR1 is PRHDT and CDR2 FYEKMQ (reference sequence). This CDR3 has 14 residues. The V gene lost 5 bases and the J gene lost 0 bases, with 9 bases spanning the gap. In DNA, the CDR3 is TGTGCCAGCAGCCCAGTATCTAGCACAGATACGCAGTATTTT. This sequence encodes CASSPVSSTDTQYF.

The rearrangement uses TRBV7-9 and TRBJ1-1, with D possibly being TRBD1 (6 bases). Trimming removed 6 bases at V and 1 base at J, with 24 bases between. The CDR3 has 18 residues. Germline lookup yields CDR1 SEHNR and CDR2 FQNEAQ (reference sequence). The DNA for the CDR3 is TGTGCCAGCAGACAAGAGGTTATTTTGGGGGGGGCGAACACTGAAGCTTTCTTT. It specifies CASRQEVILGGANTEAFF.

The CDR3 DNA reads as TGTGCCAGCGTGTCTTACTCCTACAATGAGCAGTTCTTC. Translation: CASVSYSYNEQFF. The chain combines TRBV2 with TRBJ2-1; D remains unclear. Looked up from germline, CDR1 is SNHLY and CDR2 is FYNNEI. Trimming shortened V by 8 bases and J by 0 bases, and 8 bases separated the two germline ends. This CDR3 has 13 residues.

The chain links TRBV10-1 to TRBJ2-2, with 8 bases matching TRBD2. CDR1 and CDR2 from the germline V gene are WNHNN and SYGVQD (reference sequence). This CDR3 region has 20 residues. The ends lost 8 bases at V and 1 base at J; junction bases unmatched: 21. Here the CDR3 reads CASFLEREKGGFRNTGELFF. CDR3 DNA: TGCGCCAGCTTCCTGGAGCGGGAGAAAGGCGGTTTTAGGAACACCGGGGAGCTGTTTTTT.

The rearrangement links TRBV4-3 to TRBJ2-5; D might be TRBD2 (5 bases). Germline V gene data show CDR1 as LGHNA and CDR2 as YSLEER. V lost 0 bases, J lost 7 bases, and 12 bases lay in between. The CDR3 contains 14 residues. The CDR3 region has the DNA TGCGCCAGCAGCCAAGATTCGGGGTTTGGGACCCAGTACTTC. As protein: CASSQDSGFGTQYF.

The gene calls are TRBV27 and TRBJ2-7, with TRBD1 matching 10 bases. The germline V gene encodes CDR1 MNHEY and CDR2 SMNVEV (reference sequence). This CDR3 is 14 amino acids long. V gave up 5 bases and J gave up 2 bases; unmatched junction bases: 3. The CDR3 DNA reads TGTGCCAGCAGTACCGACAGGGGGCCCTACGAGCAGTACTTC. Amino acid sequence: CASSTDRGPYEQYF.